This T cell receptor (beta chain) is drawn from a study of blood T cells in healthy people across ages. A second PCR, run for about 6 to 12 cycles, used a sample-barcoded 5' primer plus a J-beta primer mix. TCRdb reprocessed the 5' RACE reads with MiXCR, giving one entry per CDR3 protein. In the table there are 1.5 million to 2 million distinct CDR3 sequences, about 50% of which are singletons. CDR1 MDHEN and CDR2 SYDVKM come from the germline V gene. The V end was cut by 8 bases, the J end by 2 bases, with 9 bases between. The CDR3 runs 12 residues. V gene TRBV28 combines with J gene TRBJ1-2, with D unclear. Sequenced sample: blood. This clonotype was sampled from a woman aged 40 to 50 in good health. The CDR3 DNA follows: TGTGCCAGCCTCGGCCCGAACTATGGCTACACCTTC. Protein product: CASLGPNYGYTF.